The present T cell receptor beta chain was sequenced within a study of CD8 T cells in ankylosing spondylitis. Trimming removed 2 bases at V and 7 bases at J, with 14 bases between. There are 15 residues in the CDR3. In germline, CDR1 is KGHDR, CDR2 SFDVKD. Worth noting for this clonotype: As yet, its antigen is unknown.

Construction of TCR beta libraries was performed using quantitative 5'-RACE with molecular barcodes. TCRdb ran MiXCR on the 5' RACE reads and lists one entry per CDR3 protein. The table shows under 450,000 distinct CDR3 sequences, with roughly 17% occurring only once. Study-wide findings and caveats: Among TCR beta sequences, a motif of 7 to 9 highly homologous variants appeared characteristic of ankylosing spondylitis blood. Disease-linked clones were CD8+ and relatively rare in peripheral blood. Some motif variants had been reported before (in reactive arthritis synovial fluid and blood).

The TCR was taken from a male donor with ankylosing spondylitis. Sequencing was carried out using blood, either unsorted or a sorted T cell fraction (not recorded which). The chain uses TRBV24-1 and TRBJ1-5, with D possibly being TRBD1 (5 bases). The CDR3 DNA sequence: TGTGCCACCAGTGATTCCCGACAGCTAGACCAGCCCCAGCATTTT. Its protein product is CATSDSRQLDQPQHF.